Listed below are T cell receptor beta chains from one sample, sequenced in a study of cytomegalovirus exposure and HLA in healthy donors. Here immunoSEQ multiplex PCR was the method, and the copy in TCRdb shows in-frame clones only, minus some. The table lists around 70,000 clones. Sequences were obtained from PBMCs. These receptors were collected from a boy younger than 18 in good health and CMV-seronegative. Each CDR3 is given with its conserved first and last residue. The order of the fields is J gene, V gene, CDR3 protein.

J gene: TRBJ2-3
V gene: TRBV6-1
CDR3 protein: CASSAVGGSTDTQYF

J gene: TRBJ2-3
V gene: TRBV6-4
CDR3 protein: CASRATSGGQDTQYF

J gene: TRBJ2-7
V gene: TRBV28
CDR3 protein: CASSPPGDRGPYEQYF

J gene: TRBJ2-7
V gene: TRBV29-1
CDR3 protein: CSVSGKENEQYF

J gene: TRBJ1-2
V gene: TRBV6-1
CDR3 protein: CASSELAANYGYTF

J gene: TRBJ2-1
V gene: TRBV7-7
CDR3 protein: CASSFSLRPSYNEQFF

J gene: TRBJ2-5
V gene: TRBV11-3
CDR3 protein: CASSYQGAPQETQYF

J gene: TRBJ2-5
V gene: TRBV27
CDR3 protein: CASSLRQKETQYF

J gene: TRBJ1-1
V gene: TRBV30
CDR3 protein: CAWSEGGTEAFF

J gene: TRBJ2-3
V gene: TRBV5-1
CDR3 protein: CASSSVLAGVYTDTQYF

J gene: TRBJ2-7
V gene: TRBV6-6
CDR3 protein: CASSYRVQGAVGEQYF

J gene: TRBJ2-1
V gene: TRBV11-2
CDR3 protein: CASSFPKQARGQFF

J gene: TRBJ2-1
V gene: TRBV5-1
CDR3 protein: CASSVPGVIAGPSYNEQFF

J gene: TRBJ1-4
V gene: TRBV29-1
CDR3 protein: CSVRQGTREKLFF

J gene: TRBJ2-1
V gene: TRBV5-4
CDR3 protein: CASRRPGQGLHEQFF

J gene: TRBJ2-3
V gene: TRBV7-8
CDR3 protein: CASSLIAGDTQYF

J gene: TRBJ2-3
V gene: TRBV5-4
CDR3 protein: CASSRLAGLYQASTDTQYF

J gene: TRBJ1-1
V gene: TRBV5-1
CDR3 protein: CASSRHIDPVVDAEAFF

J gene: TRBJ1-5
V gene: TRBV6-1
CDR3 protein: CASSDWGALIADQPQHF

J gene: TRBJ1-3
V gene: TRBV9
CDR3 protein: CASSQGALGNTIYF

J gene: TRBJ2-7
V gene: TRBV9
CDR3 protein: CASSPVGSGGAYEQYF

J gene: TRBJ2-5
V gene: TRBV5-6
CDR3 protein: CASSLEAGAQETQYF

J gene: TRBJ1-6
V gene: TRBV5-8
CDR3 protein: CASSREKGSPLHF

J gene: TRBJ1-5
V gene: TRBV18
CDR3 protein: CASSPLTGSSNQPQHF

J gene: TRBJ2-5
V gene: TRBV7-9
CDR3 protein: CASSLADPNRGTQYF

J gene: TRBJ1-2
V gene: TRBV7-9
CDR3 protein: CASSTGGGYGYTF

J gene: TRBJ1-1
V gene: TRBV7-9
CDR3 protein: CASSPVIGNTEAFF

J gene: TRBJ1-1
V gene: TRBV7-6
CDR3 protein: CASSLGVGQNTEAFF

J gene: TRBJ1-2
V gene: TRBV5-1
CDR3 protein: CASSPRTGDGYTF

J gene: TRBJ2-1
V gene: TRBV30
CDR3 protein: CAWSRGTSGLNEQFF

J gene: TRBJ2-5
V gene: TRBV27
CDR3 protein: CASRTRGRAETQYF

J gene: TRBJ2-7
V gene: TRBV7-8
CDR3 protein: CASSPNLGRAHEQYF

J gene: TRBJ1-3
V gene: TRBV5-1
CDR3 protein: CASSLMGTGNTIYF

J gene: TRBJ2-3
V gene: TRBV30
CDR3 protein: CAWIREDTQYF

J gene: TRBJ2-1
V gene: TRBV10-3
CDR3 protein: CAISDVAVSSYNEQFF

J gene: TRBJ2-5
V gene: TRBV4-1
CDR3 protein: CASSLPGTLQETQYF

J gene: TRBJ2-5
V gene: TRBV27
CDR3 protein: CASSYRRGRGETQYF

J gene: TRBJ2-1
V gene: TRBV6-1
CDR3 protein: CASTGVGSYNEQFF

J gene: TRBJ1-2
V gene: TRBV10-3
CDR3 protein: CAIRRDTGSPNYGYTF

J gene: TRBJ2-7
V gene: TRBV15
CDR3 protein: CATAQLAGREYEQYF

J gene: TRBJ2-6
V gene: TRBV18
CDR3 protein: CASSPPSRAGANVLTF

J gene: TRBJ1-2
V gene: TRBV6-4
CDR3 protein: CASSQGMKYGYTF